This T cell receptor (beta chain) appears in the sequencing data of a study of regulatory T cells in long-lasting Graves disease. Building of the TCR beta libraries involved iRepertoire HTBI primers and Arm-PCR of CDR3 regions. Original data processing: Samples collectively showed some 60 TRBV and approximately 14 TRBJ segments. TCRdb analysed the multiplex PCR reads with MiXCR anew, one entry per CDR3 protein. The V and J calls were determined by TCRdb, not by the authors. The sample has about 460,000 distinct CDR3 sequences, less than 25% seen once; the top ten hold roughly 14%. Germline CDR1 and CDR2: MNHNS and SASEGT. The CDR3 covers 16 residues. The trim removed 6 bases at V and 0 bases at J, leaving 5 bases unmatched. Study-wide results and caveats: Patients with persistent Graves' had lower TCR diversity than newly diagnosed patients. There were preferences for TRBV28, TRBJ1-2 and TRBJ2-5 in persistent disease.

Noted time point: persistent/refractory GD, antithyroid drugs over 5 years with positive TRAb. PBMCs were the source of the RNA used for TCR sequencing. Concerning this clonotype: Its target is unknown.

Sequencing was performed on peripheral blood mononuclear cells (PBMCs), taken when the disease was refractory, from a patient treated with antithyroid drugs. The chain has TRBV6-1 and TRBJ1-4; 9 bases line up with TRBD1. The source of this sequence is a female donor with Graves disease. The CDR3 spells CASSPGQGSTNEKLFF. The CDR3 DNA sequence: TGTGCCAGCAGCCCAGGACAGGGGTCAACTAATGAAAAACTGTTTTTT.